A selection of T cell receptor beta chains follows, all from one sample in a study of T-cell memory formation after mild COVID-19. TCRdb re-derived calls from the 5' RACE reads in MiXCR, one entry per CDR3 protein. The sample includes under 400,000 distinct CDR3 sequences, around 28% of them seen just once. Sequencing was done on a sample of PBMCs or a T cell subset sorted from them (not recorded which). These receptors came from an adult woman who had mild COVID-19 (a few samples of this study predate the infection). Cell type and time point are not known. CDR3s include the opening cysteine and the closing phenylalanine or tryptophan. The D gene is left open where the match is weak. A row's size may be missing; if present it is once, few, many or a size class.

CDR3 length	V gene	D gene	J gene	clone size	CDR3 protein	CDR3 DNA
16	TRBV7-9	TRBD1	TRBJ2-1	-	CASSPMTGPSYNEQFF	TGTGCCAGCAGCCCAATGACAGGGCCTTCCTACAATGAGCAGTTCTTC
12	TRBV7-2	-	TRBJ1-2	few	CASSDPREGYTF	TGTGCCAGCAGCGACCCTCGGGAAGGCTACACCTTC
16	TRBV24-1	TRBD2	TRBJ2-1	many	CATSDRTSGFLNEQFF	TGTGCCACCAGTGATAGGACTAGCGGATTCTTAAATGAGCAGTTCTTC
15	TRBV7-2	-	TRBJ2-1	few	CASSLTADTYNEQFF	TGTGCCAGCAGCTTAACGGCGGATACCTACAATGAGCAGTTCTTC
15	TRBV12-3/TRBV12-4	TRBD2	TRBJ2-7	-	CASSLPGGPDYEQYF	TGTGCCAGCAGTCTCCCGGGGGGGCCGGACTACGAGCAGTACTTC
16	TRBV5-1	TRBD1	TRBJ1-2	few	CASNLAPDRESNGYTF	TGCGCCAGCAACCTAGCCCCGGACAGGGAATCGAATGGCTACACCTTC
13	TRBV5-1	TRBD2	TRBJ2-7	few	CASSREGRYEQYF	TGCGCCAGCAGCCGGGAGGGTCGGTACGAGCAGTACTTC
17	TRBV7-2	-	TRBJ2-6	-	CASSLGGDWETANVLTF	TGTGCCAGCAGCTTAGGTGGGGACTGGGAAACGGCCAACGTCCTGACTTTC
11	TRBV20-1	-	TRBJ2-1	-	CSARLSGEQFF	TGCAGTGCCCGACTTTCGGGGGAGCAGTTCTTC
17	TRBV7-3	TRBD2	TRBJ2-3	-	CASSPSGGKTSTDTQYF	TGTGCCAGCAGCCCGAGCGGGGGGAAAACTAGCACAGATACGCAGTATTTT
14	TRBV30	-	TRBJ1-1	-	CAWSSRYLNTEAFF	TGTGCCTGGAGTTCCAGGTACCTGAACACTGAAGCTTTCTTT
15	TRBV7-7	TRBD2	TRBJ2-2	-	CASSMTSAGTGELFF	TGTGCCAGCAGCATGACTAGCGCTGGCACCGGGGAGCTGTTTTTT
14	TRBV20-1	-	TRBJ1-1	-	CSAGLGVMNTEAFF	TGCAGTGCGGGATTAGGAGTCATGAACACTGAAGCTTTCTTT
15	TRBV6-5	-	TRBJ1-1	few	CASSSTFGTVAEAFF	TGTGCCAGCAGTAGTACCTTCGGGACCGTTGCTGAAGCTTTCTTT
17	TRBV15	-	TRBJ1-5	once	CATSRDRQGPSNQPQHF	TGTGCCACCAGCAGAGATCGGCAGGGCCCTAGCAATCAGCCCCAGCATTTT
16	TRBV20-1	-	TRBJ2-2	few	CSARATRVTNTGELFF	TGCAGTGCTAGGGCGACCCGCGTCACGAACACCGGGGAGCTGTTTTTT
14	TRBV6-6	-	TRBJ1-6	-	CASSQGLSDSPLHF	TGTGCCAGCAGCCAGGGATTGTCGGATTCACCCCTCCACTTT
12	TRBV30	-	TRBJ2-7	-	CAWSGAPSEGYF	TGTGCCTGGAGTGGGGCGCCTAGCGAGGGGTACTTC
16	TRBV4-1	TRBD1	TRBJ2-7	-	CASSRSQGVSSYEQYF	TGCGCCAGCAGCCGCTCACAGGGGGTAAGCTCCTACGAGCAGTACTTC
15	TRBV21-1	-	TRBJ1-3	-	CASSKRGTSGNTIYF	TGTGCCAGCAGCAAAAGGGGGACATCCGGAAACACCATATATTTT
12	TRBV12-3/TRBV12-4	-	TRBJ1-2	-	CASRQPPGGYTF	TGTGCCAGCAGACAACCACCCGGGGGCTACACCTTC
11	TRBV6-1	-	TRBJ1-1	-	CASCRGTEAFF	TGTGCCAGCTGCCGAGGAACTGAAGCTTTCTTT
12	TRBV5-1	TRBD1	TRBJ1-1	-	CASSGDSHEAFF	TGCGCCAGCAGCGGGGACAGCCACGAGGCTTTCTTT
15	TRBV7-2	-	TRBJ1-4	few	CASSPDGATNEKLFF	TGTGCCAGCAGCCCCGACGGCGCAACTAATGAAAAACTGTTTTTT